Sequencing of this T cell receptor beta chain was carried out in a study of tumor-infiltrating lymphocytes in primary liver carcinoma. Study overall: Men as well as women, aged 30 to 69 years, made up the patients.

The researchers obtained blood RNA from unsorted whole blood and also extracted germline DNA. No patient had received treatment, and all had chronic HBV infection. Approximately 4 milliliters of peripheral blood were gathered ahead of the operation. This CDR3 contains 15 residues. Germline lookup yields CDR1 SGHKS and CDR2 YYEKEE (reference sequence). This clonotype was picked up one time. With a constant-region primer, TCR beta cDNA was made from approximately 520 ng of total RNA. Library construction for TCR beta comprised three nested multiplex PCR rounds performed with slightly modified ARM-PCR. TRBV1-TRBV30 forward primers and a C-beta reverse primer were used in the first two PCR rounds, which each ran for 9 to 10 cycles. One entry per CDR3 protein, called by TCRdb with MiXCR from the multiplex PCR reads. The repertoire holds about 300,000 distinct CDR3 sequences, with approximately 60% as singletons.

The chain recombines TRBV5-5 with TRBJ2-7; the match to TRBD1 covers 8 bases. The TCR comes from a man aged 40-49 years with primary liver carcinoma and hepatitis B virus infection. Specimen: peripheral blood. The CDR3 nucleotides read TGTGTCAGTAGCTTGCTCGACAGGGGTTCGGCCGAGCAGTACTTC. It encodes CVSSLLDRGSAEQYF.